Given below is one T cell receptor beta chain in context. Its target is not known. The data were taken from a study of OX40 agonist ivuxolimab in advanced cancers. Across the whole study: The patients got ivuxolimab, which is an agonistic anti-OX40 (CD134) antibody. Whole-study findings and limits: Circulating CD4+ and CD8+ T cells showed clonal expansion by week 6 at 0.1 to 3.0 mg/kg. Expanded clones were, on average, more numerous among CD8+ T cells than CD4+. Which antigen the expanded peripheral T cells recognized is unknown.

TCRdb's copy holds only in-frame clones and misses some; the assay was immunoSEQ multiplex PCR. This table holds tens of thousands of clones, approximately 80% found once. Per germline, CDR1 SNHLY and CDR2 FYNNEI. The CDR3 extends over 13 amino acids. V lost 5 bases to trimming and J lost 2 bases, with 8 bases between them. The source of this sequence is an adult with an advanced solid tumor such as melanoma, head and neck, liver or kidney cancer. The input for sequencing was CD4+ or CD8+ T cells sorted from blood, taken in a trial of the OX40 agonist ivuxolimab. The chain uses TRBV2 and TRBJ2-3, with D unclear. The CDR3: CASSYLYTDTQYF. Written as DNA, the CDR3 is TGTGCCAGCAGTTACTTGTACACAGATACGCAGTATTTT.